Listed here are 11 T cell receptor beta chains from one sample, sequenced in a study of T-cell memory formation after mild COVID-19 (dated by TCRdb to about 2021). Receptor amplification or capture employed 5' RACE. The listed sequencing device is Illumina NovaSeq 6000. The public reads were run again by TCRdb, first through fastp at Q25 and then through MiXCR, and only productive beta chains were kept. Entries that share a CDR3 protein sequence are merged under the most common genes and DNA. Within this sample are fewer than 700,000 distinct CDR3 sequences, with less than 25% of them counted one time only. The ten top clones hold about 8.2% of the sample. The sequenced material came from PBMCs or a T cell subset sorted from them (not recorded which). The receptors here all came from an adult woman who had mild COVID-19 (a few samples of this study predate the infection). The sample titles of this study are shuffled in the database, so cell type and time point are left out; the donor was told from shared clones.

In this sample, this clonotype turned up a few times. V and J are TRBV30 and TRBJ2-1; TRBD2 agrees at 15 bases. The CDR3 sequence is 14 residues long. Germline V lookup: CDR1 GTSNPN, CDR2 SVGIG (reference sequence). Unmatched junction bases numbered 3, after V lost 5 bases and J lost 7 bases. CDR3 sequence reads: CAWEGLAGGNEQFF. In nucleotides, the CDR3 is TGTGCCTGGGAGGGACTAGCGGGAGGTAATGAGCAGTTCTTC.

The CDR3 sequence is CASSLDFEAYEQYF. The CDR3, as DNA: TGTGCCAGCAGCTTAGATTTTGAGGCCTACGAGCAGTACTTC. V gene TRBV7-2 combines with J gene TRBJ2-7; D gene uncertain. Trimming removed 1 base at V and 2 bases at J, with 9 bases between. CDR3 length: 14 residues. The germline CDR1 and CDR2 sequences are SGHTA and FQGNSA. Full variable domain (missing parts from reference TRBV7-2 and TRBJ2-7): GAGVSQSPSNKVTEKGKDVELRCDPISGHTALYWYRQSLGQGLEFLIYFQGNSAPDKSGLPSDRFSAERTGGSVSTLTIQRTQQEDSAVYLCASSLDFEAYEQYFGPGTRLTVT.

This clonotype came up a few times. The CDR3 DNA reads TGCAGTGCTAGGGAGTTATCCTTACTAGCCAAAAACATTCAGTACTTC. It encodes CSARELSLLAKNIQYF. V gene TRBV20-1 combines with J gene TRBJ2-4; D is uncertain. Germline loops: CDR1 DFQATT, CDR2 SNEGSKA (reference sequence). There are 16 residues in the CDR3. Trimming took off 3 bases at V and 0 bases at J, with 15 bases between the two ends.

The chain has TRBV4-3 and TRBJ1-2; D might be TRBD1 (5 bases). The ends were cut back, 4 bases at V and 4 bases at J, with 16 bases in the middle. CDR1 LGHNA and CDR2 YSLEER come from the germline V gene. The CDR3 runs to 15 residues. The CDR3 region has the DNA TGCGCCAGCAGCCTCGCCGCCGGGGCCCGCTATGGCTACACCTTC. Translation: CASSLAAGARYGYTF.

There are a few counts of this clonotype. The gene calls are TRBV6-2 or TRBV6-3 and TRBJ1-5; D not resolved. The CDR3 contains 13 residues. The ends were cut back, 5 bases at V and 6 bases at J, with 11 bases in the middle. The germline CDR1 and CDR2 sequences are MNHEY and SVGEGT. The CDR3 nucleotides read TGTGCCAGCAGTAGAGGGATACCTCAGCCCCAGCATTTT. Protein product: CASSRGIPQPQHF.

The chain combines TRBV7-9 with TRBJ2-1; 7 bases align to TRBD2. CDR3 length: 17 amino acids. Germline CDR1 is SEHNR and CDR2 is FQNEAQ (reference sequence). The V and J ends lost 1 base and 3 bases, in that order; junction bases with no gene match: 9. CDR3 in DNA: TGTGCCAGCAGCTTAGTCTCGCTAGCGGATAGCTACAATGAGCAGTTCTTC. This translates into CASSLVSLADSYNEQFF.

This clonotype has just a few counts. This chain joins TRBV12-3 or TRBV12-4 and TRBJ2-7; D is possibly TRBD1 (6 bases). This CDR3 is 13 amino acids long. V gave up 3 bases and J gave up 3 bases, with 9 bases separating them. The CDR3 loop reads CASSLGHNYEQYF. DNA of the CDR3: TGTGCCAGCAGTTTGGGACACAACTACGAGCAGTACTTC.

The sample holds one count of this clonotype. The chain joins TRBV4-3 to TRBJ2-2; unclear D gene. CDR3 size: 15 residues. Trimming left V 1 base short and J 3 bases short, with 9 bases between. Germline assignment: CDR1 LGHNA and CDR2 YSLEER. The CDR3 nucleotides are TGCGCCAGCAGCCAAGTGGATGGGCACACCGGGGAGCTGTTTTTT. It encodes CASSQVDGHTGELFF.

Written as DNA, the CDR3 is TGTGCCATCAGAACGGGTAACACTGAAGCTTTCTTT. Translated, it gives CAIRTGNTEAFF. The chain recombines TRBV10-3 with TRBJ1-1, with no clear D. Germline V gives CDR1 ENHRY, CDR2 SYGVKD. The CDR3 length is 12 residues. V was pared by 6 bases and J by 2 bases, with 7 bases between.

This rearrangement joins TRBV6-1 to TRBJ2-2, with TRBD2 identical over 13 bases. The V gene's germline CDR1 is MNHNS and CDR2 SASEGT. After removal of 7 bases from V and 5 bases from J, the junction contained 10 bases not matched to a gene. This CDR3 comprises 17 residues. CDR3 protein: CASTRLAGGLETGELFF. CDR3 bases: TGTGCCAGCACCAGACTAGCGGGGGGTTTGGAAACCGGGGAGCTGTTTTTT.

This clonotype was seen a handful of times. The V call is TRBV4-3, the J call TRBJ1-1; D is perhaps TRBD1 (5 bases). V lost 1 base and J 8 bases, leaving 17 bases between the germline ends. The CDR3 is 15 residues long. Germline V gene lookup returns CDR1 LGHNA and CDR2 YSLEER. This chain's CDR3 is CASSQAPRSSGEAFF. The CDR3 DNA reads as TGCGCCAGCAGCCAAGCACCCCGGAGTTCAGGGGAAGCTTTCTTT.